One and the same sample provided the 8 T cell receptor beta chains below, sequenced in a study of spatial heterogeneity in lung cancer. Regarding time point: sample taken at primary tumor resection. The input material, whole RNA from tumor, nontumor lung or frozen PBMC, was sequenced unsorted. One entry per CDR3 protein results from TCRdb running MiXCR on the 5' RACE reads. The table lists around 74,000 distinct CDR3 sequences, roughly 13% of them singletons, with about 7.1% in the top ten. The material was PBMCs, obtained at surgery. The receptors stem from a male donor with early-stage non-small cell lung cancer.

This clonotype was recorded many times. The chain couples TRBV28 to TRBJ1-5; D gene ambiguous. The CDR3 is 15 amino acids. V dropped 9 bases and J dropped 11 bases, with 26 bases sitting between them. Germline assignment: CDR1 MDHEN and CDR2 SYDVKM. CDR3 in DNA: TGTGCCAGTCATAAAGTGGTAGGACTAATCAGAGCCCAGCATTTT. This encodes CASHKVVGLIRAQHF.

This clonotype appeared many times. This rearrangement joins TRBV5-1 to TRBJ2-3; 13 nucleotides match TRBD2. Trimming removed 2 bases from V and 5 bases from J; junction bases left unmatched: 17. Germline V gene lookup returns CDR1 SGHRS and CDR2 YFSETQ. CDR3 length: 20 amino acids. This CDR3 reads CASSFSTSPGLAGVKDTQYF. In DNA form, the CDR3 reads TGCGCCAGCAGCTTCTCGACATCACCAGGACTAGCGGGAGTCAAAGATACGCAGTATTTT.

The chain is built from TRBV27 and TRBJ2-3, with TRBD2 matching 14 bases. This CDR3 region has 18 residues. V lost 3 bases, J lost 5 bases, and 10 bases stayed unmatched. CDR1 is MNHEY, CDR2 SMNVEV, per germline (reference sequence). The CDR3 bases are TGTGCCAGCAGTTTCCTCGGACTAGCGGGAGGATCGGTAGATACGCAGTATTTT. Translated: CASSFLGLAGGSVDTQYF.

The chain has TRBV29-1 and TRBJ1-1; possibly TRBD1 for D (5 bases). There are 15 residues in the CDR3. V was trimmed by 0 bases and J by 4 bases, leaving 15 bases between them. Germline V gives CDR1 SQVTM, CDR2 ANQGSEA. CDR3 amino acids: CSVEDMSGTFTEAFF. In DNA form, the CDR3 reads TGCAGCGTTGAAGATATGTCAGGGACGTTCACTGAAGCTTTCTTT. Drawing the rest from reference TRBV29-1 and TRBJ1-1, the complete variable domain is SAVISQKPSRDICQRGTSLTIQCQVDSQVTMMFWYRQQPGQSLTLIATANQGSEATYESGFVIDKFPISRPNLTFSTLTVSNMSPEDSSIYLCSVEDMSGTFTEAFFGQGTRLTVV.

The V and J genes are TRBV12-3 or TRBV12-4 and TRBJ2-7, with D maybe TRBD1 (5 bases). V was pared by 6 bases and J by 3 bases, with 9 bases between. The CDR3 is 12 amino acids. The DNA of the CDR3 is TGTGCCAGCAGCCAGGGTAACTACGAGCAGTACTTC. Translating it yields CASSQGNYEQYF.

The V gene is TRBV11-2, the J gene TRBJ2-1; D remains ambiguous. The CDR3 sequence is 13 residues long. The germline V and J ends were trimmed by 0 bases and 10 bases, with 10 bases remaining between them. Germline V gene sequence: CDR1 SGHAT, CDR2 FQNNGV. DNA of the CDR3: TGTGCCAGCAGCTTAGAAGGCTCGGTCGAGCAGTTCTTC. Translated: CASSLEGSVEQFF.

This clonotype was seen only a few times. This chain connects TRBV5-1 to TRBJ2-5; 9 bases match TRBD2. Germline V gene sequence: CDR1 SGHRS, CDR2 YFSETQ. The CDR3 runs to 17 residues. V lost 4 bases and J lost 2; bases outside the gene matches: 12. CDR3 in amino acids: CASSPLAGLGTQETQYF. CDR3 DNA sequence: TGCGCCAGCAGCCCACTAGCGGGCCTTGGGACGCAAGAGACCCAGTACTTC.

Details on this clonotype: Possible read error: a much larger clone is one base away. The chain recombines TRBV11-2 with TRBJ2-2; possibly TRBD2 for D (5 bases). This CDR3 region has 14 residues. Germline V gene lookup returns CDR1 SGHAT and CDR2 FQNNGV. As DNA, the CDR3 is TGTGCCAGCAGCTTTAACGCGAACACCGGGGAGCCGTTTTTT. This gives the protein CASSFNANTGEPFF.